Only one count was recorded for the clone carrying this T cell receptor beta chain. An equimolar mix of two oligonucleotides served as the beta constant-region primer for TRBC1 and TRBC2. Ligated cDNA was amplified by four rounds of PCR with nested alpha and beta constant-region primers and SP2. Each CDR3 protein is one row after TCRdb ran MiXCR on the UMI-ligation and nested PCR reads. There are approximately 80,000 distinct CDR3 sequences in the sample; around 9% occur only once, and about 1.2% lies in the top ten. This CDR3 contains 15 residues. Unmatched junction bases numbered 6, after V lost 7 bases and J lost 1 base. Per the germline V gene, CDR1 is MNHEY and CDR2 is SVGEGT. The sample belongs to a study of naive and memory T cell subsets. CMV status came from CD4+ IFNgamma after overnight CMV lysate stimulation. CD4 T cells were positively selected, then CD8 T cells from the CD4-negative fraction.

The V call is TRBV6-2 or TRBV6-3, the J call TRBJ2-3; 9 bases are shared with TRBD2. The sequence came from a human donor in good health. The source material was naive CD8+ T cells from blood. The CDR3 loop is CASISGRGGTDTQYF. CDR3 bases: TGTGCCAGCATTAGCGGGAGAGGTGGCACAGATACGCAGTATTTT.